This T cell receptor beta chain was recovered during a study of blood T cells in healthy people across ages. Then a second PCR, running about 6 to 11 cycles, was carried out with a sample-barcoded 5' primer and a J-beta primer mix. TCRdb reanalysed the 5' RACE reads using MiXCR and keeps one entry per CDR3 protein. The sample carries roughly 1,500,000 distinct CDR3 sequences, 35% to 45% recorded once. CDR3 length: 15 amino acids. CDR1 and CDR2 from the germline V gene are MNHNS and SASEGT. V dropped 5 bases and J dropped 0 bases, with 13 bases sitting between them. The clonotype comes from a woman younger than 35 in good health. Sequencing was carried out using blood. This sequence joins TRBV6-1 and TRBJ1-2, with D possibly matching TRBD1 (6 bases). The CDR3 region is CASSIRDTTNYGYTF. CDR3 coding DNA: TGTGCCAGCAGTATTCGGGACACTACTAACTATGGCTACACCTTC.